This TCR beta chain is from a study of T cell repertoires in cytomegalovirus infection. TCRdb re-called the reads through MiXCR, storing one row per CDR3 protein. The table shows under 200,000 distinct CDR3 sequences, with 9.5% occurring only once. Trimming took off 6 bases at V and 5 bases at J, with 11 bases between the two ends. Germline V gene sequence: CDR1 MNHNS, CDR2 SASEGT. This CDR3 has 12 residues. This clonotype was counted ten times or more. Sequences were obtained from PBMCs. This receptor was identified in a human donor in good health (CMV status not recorded). Some clones in this sample may be carry-over from other donors' samples. The chain carries TRBV6-1 and TRBJ2-7; TRBD1 is a possible D gene (6 bases). The CDR3 bases are TGTGCCAGCAGCCTGGGGACAAACGAGCAGTACTTC. This translates into CASSLGTNEQYF.